This T cell receptor (beta chain) was obtained from a study of shared clonotypes between healthy human individuals. This CDR3 comprises 14 residues. Germline CDR1 and CDR2: MNHEY and SMNVEV (reference sequence). Losses at the gene ends were 6 bases for V and 6 bases for J; bases not matched to a gene: 8. Into CD45RA+ naive and CD45RA-negative memory subsets, the CD4+ cells were split. A word on this clone: Antigen specificity is unknown.

At deep level, the assay was performed. Method: immunoSEQ multiplex PCR; TCRdb's copy keeps in-frame clones and lacks some. This table has over 2 million clones, 85% to 95% appearing once. Study outcomes and limitations: Naive subsets usually exceeded memory subsets in estimated richness.

The J gene is TRBJ2-7, the V gene TRBV27, with 10 bases identical to TRBD1. The receptor was isolated from a young man in good health. Some clones in this sample may be carry-over from other donors' samples. Sequences were obtained from naive CD4+ T cells from PBMCs. Stated subset: CD45RA+ positively selected. DNA of the CDR3: TGTGCCAGCAGACGCCGGGACAGGGGAGCCGAGCAGTACTTC. This sequence encodes CASRRRDRGAEQYF.